The 22 T cell receptor beta chains in this list originate from one sample, sequenced in a study of blood T cell repertoires in COVID-19. The protocol was immunoSEQ multiplex PCR, while the TCRdb copy is restricted to in-frame clones and leaves out a portion. The sample carries about 150,000 clones, roughly nine tenths recorded once. What was sequenced was peripheral blood. These receptors were taken from a middle-aged man with acute or convalescent COVID-19.

CDR3 coding DNA: TGTGCCAGCAGCCAAGTATTAGCTAATGAAAAACTGTTTTTT. Translating it yields CASSQVLANEKLFF. The V gene is TRBV4-2, the J gene TRBJ1-4; D remains unclear. Germline V gives CDR1 LGHNA, CDR2 YNFKEQ. The ends were cut back, 1 base at V and 3 bases at J, with 6 bases in the middle. The CDR3 extends over 14 amino acids.

The chain uses TRBV30 and TRBJ2-1, with TRBD1 matching 7 bases. The germline gives CDR1 GTSNPN, CDR2 SVGIG (reference sequence). Trimming took 2 bases from V and 0 from J; bases not matched to a gene: 4. The CDR3 covers 15 residues. The DNA of the CDR3 is TGTGCCTGGAGTCACAGGGGCAGCTCCTACAATGAGCAGTTCTTC. Protein product: CAWSHRGSSYNEQFF.

The V and J genes are TRBV7-2 and TRBJ1-1; D unclear. The ends were cut back, 3 bases at V and 2 bases at J, with 7 bases in the middle. The CDR3 consists of 13 residues. Germline-derived CDR1 and CDR2 are SGHTA and FQGNSA. The CDR3 reads CASSLTSNTEAFF. CDR3 DNA: TGTGCCAGCAGCTTGACAAGTAACACTGAAGCTTTCTTT.

The rearrangement links TRBV30 to TRBJ2-6, with 7 nucleotides matching TRBD1. CDR1 and CDR2 (germline): GTSNPN, SVGIG (reference sequence). Trimming at V came to 6 bases and at J to 7 bases, leaving 9 bases not matched to a gene. The CDR3 spans 14 residues. The CDR3 here is CACIRQGGANVLTF. The CDR3 DNA reads TGTGCCTGCATTAGACAGGGTGGTGCCAACGTCCTGACTTTC.

This chain links TRBV13 with TRBJ2-7, with 10 bases that match TRBD1. Unmatched junction bases numbered 9, after V lost 5 bases and J lost 5 bases. The CDR3 consists of 15 residues. CDR1 and CDR2 from the germline V gene are PRHDT and FYEKMQ (reference sequence). CDR3 protein: CASSRTGGQQNEQYF. CDR3 sequence (DNA): TGTGCCAGCAGCCGGACAGGGGGTCAGCAGAACGAGCAGTACTTC.

J is TRBJ2-5 and V is TRBV10-3, with TRBD1 matching 8 bases. V lost 9 bases, J lost 7 bases, and 7 bases stayed unmatched. This CDR3 region has 12 residues. CDR1 and CDR2 (germline): ENHRY, SYGVKD. CDR3 region: CAIGQGRGTQYF. CDR3 DNA: TGTGCCATAGGACAGGGCCGCGGGACCCAGTACTTC.

The rearrangement joins TRBV7-2 to TRBJ1-3; D unresolved. Trimming took 1 base from V and 4 from J, leaving 11 bases between them. Germline V lookup: CDR1 SGHTA, CDR2 FQGNSA. The CDR3 covers 15 residues. The CDR3 DNA follows: TGTGCCAGCAGCTTAGTAGAGTTTTCGGGAAACACCATATATTTT. Translation gives CASSLVEFSGNTIYF.

The chain employs TRBV28 and TRBJ2-3; D is unclear. This CDR3 is 14 amino acids long. The V and J ends lost 4 bases and 4 bases respectively, with 12 bases between them. The germline CDR1 and CDR2 sequences are MDHEN and SYDVKM. CDR3 in amino acids: CASSSGRNADTQYF. CDR3 DNA sequence: TGTGCCAGCAGTTCTGGGCGTAACGCAGATACGCAGTATTTT.

The genes are TRBV5-6 and TRBJ2-1; D is possibly TRBD1 (6 bases). V dropped 5 bases and J dropped 1 base, with 10 bases sitting between them. The CDR3 has 14 residues. The germline V gene encodes CDR1 SGHDT and CDR2 YYEEEE. This CDR3 reads CASRLRGSYNEQFF. CDR3 DNA: TGTGCCAGCAGACTCAGGGGTTCCTACAATGAGCAGTTCTTC. Full variable domain (missing parts from reference TRBV5-6 and TRBJ2-1): DAGVTQSPTHLIKTRGQQVTLRCSPKSGHDTVSWYQQALGQGPQFIFQYYEEEERQRGNFPDRFSGHQFPNYSSELNVNALLLGDSALYLCASRLRGSYNEQFFGPGTRLTVL.

The V gene is TRBV19, the J gene TRBJ2-7; TRBD2 matches 7 bases. CDR1 LNHDA and CDR2 SQIVND come from the germline V gene (reference sequence). This CDR3 is 13 amino acids long. The V segment lost 8 bases and the J segment 3 bases; nucleotides outside the gene matches: 7. CDR3 in amino acids: CASSARGDYEQYF. The CDR3 coding sequence is TGTGCCAGTTCTGCACGGGGGGACTACGAGCAGTACTTC. Using reference TRBV19 and TRBJ2-7 for the parts outside the CDR3, the full variable domain is DGGITQSPKYLFRKEGQNVTLSCEQNLNHDAMYWYRQDPGQGLRLIYYSQIVNDFQKGDIAEGYSVSREKKESFPLTVTSAQKNPTAFYLCASSARGDYEQYFGPGTRLTVT.

The rearrangement joins TRBV18 to TRBJ1-1, with D possibly matching TRBD1 (6 bases). V gave up 5 bases and J gave up 0 bases, with 13 bases separating them. This CDR3 is built from 15 residues. From germline, CDR1 is KGHSH and CDR2 LQKENI. CDR3 residues: CASSYITGMNTEAFF. CDR3 sequence (DNA): TGTGCCAGCTCATACATTACAGGGATGAACACTGAAGCTTTCTTT. Supplemented by reference TRBV18 and TRBJ1-1, the full variable domain reads NAGVMQNPRHLVRRRGQEARLRCSPMKGHSHVYWYRQLPEEGLKFMVYLQKENIIDESGMPKERFSAEFPKEGPSILRIQQVVRGDSAAYFCASSYITGMNTEAFFGQGTRLTVV.

This clone was detected only a few times. This rearrangement joins TRBV20-1 to TRBJ1-4; no firm D call. Germline V gives CDR1 DFQATT, CDR2 SNEGSKA (reference sequence). The CDR3 totals 11 residues. The V and J ends lost 5 bases and 6 bases respectively, with 7 bases between them. For the CDR3, the DNA is TGCAGTGCTTACGGGTATGAAAAACTGTTTTTT. Translating it yields CSAYGYEKLFF.

The V call is TRBV19, the J call TRBJ1-1; D ambiguous. The V and J ends lost 2 bases and 1 base respectively, with 8 bases between them. Germline CDR1 is LNHDA and CDR2 is SQIVND (reference sequence). The CDR3 length is 14 residues. CDR3 DNA: TGTGCCAGTAGTATATTTTCCGGGAACACTGAAGCTTTCTTT. It yields the protein CASSIFSGNTEAFF.

This clone showed up just once. The V call is TRBV24-1, the J call TRBJ2-1; TRBD1 might be the D (5 bases). This CDR3 region has 13 residues. V was shortened by 7 bases and J by 2 bases, with 8 bases between the two germline ends. Per the germline V gene, CDR1 is KGHDR and CDR2 is SFDVKD. CDR3 loop: CATRQGAYNEQFF. DNA for the CDR3: TGTGCCACCAGGCAGGGCGCCTACAATGAGCAGTTCTTC.

The rearrangement links TRBV9 to TRBJ2-1; 14 bases match TRBD2. Germline loops: CDR1 SGDLS, CDR2 YYNGEE. J gave up 8 bases and V 4 bases, and 8 bases lay outside the gene matches. CDR3 length equals 16 residues. CDR3 bases: TGTGCCAGCAGCACTACCGGGACTAGCGGGAGCCATGAGCAGTTCTTC. Encoded protein: CASSTTGTSGSHEQFF.

V gene TRBV5-4 combines with J gene TRBJ2-1; no firm D call. Trimming shortened V by 4 bases and J by 5 bases, and 13 bases separated the two germline ends. Germline V CDR1 and CDR2: SGHNT, YYREEE (reference sequence). The CDR3 is made up of 14 amino acids. For the CDR3, the DNA is TGTGCCAGCAGCGGCCCGGGTGTACACAATGAGCAGTTCTTC. Translating gives CASSGPGVHNEQFF.

DNA for the CDR3: TGCAGTGCTAGTAGACTAGCGGGAGAGCAGTTCTTC. Protein product: CSASRLAGEQFF. V gene TRBV20-1 combines with J gene TRBJ2-1; 11 nucleotides align to TRBD2. Trimming removed 3 bases from V and 10 bases from J; junction bases left unmatched: 2. This CDR3 is 12 amino acids long. Per germline, CDR1 DFQATT and CDR2 SNEGSKA (reference sequence).

This clone has just one count. The V gene is TRBV5-4, the J gene TRBJ2-2, with 7 bases matching TRBD1. The trim removed 4 bases at V and 1 base at J, leaving 10 bases unmatched. From germline, CDR1 is SGHNT and CDR2 YYREEE (reference sequence). CDR3 length equals 17 residues. The CDR3 sequence is CASSLGPGQVNTGELFF. The CDR3 DNA sequence: TGTGCCAGCAGCCTGGGGCCCGGACAGGTGAACACCGGGGAGCTGTTTTTT.

The genes are TRBV15 and TRBJ1-5; a possible D gene is TRBD1 (6 bases). V lost 0 bases and J 0 bases, leaving 9 bases between the germline ends. The CDR3 has 16 amino acids. Per germline, CDR1 LNHNV and CDR2 YYDKDF (reference sequence). The CDR3 sequence is CATSRDPQGSNQPQHF. CDR3 nucleotide sequence: TGTGCCACCAGCAGAGACCCACAGGGTAGCAATCAGCCCCAGCATTTT.

This chain links TRBV7-9 with TRBJ2-2; 7 bases align to TRBD2. Trimming cost V 1 base and J 5 bases; bases outside gene matches: 4. This CDR3 has 15 amino acids. Germline V gene data show CDR1 as SEHNR and CDR2 as FQNEAQ (reference sequence). The CDR3: CASSLGAGVTGELFF. The DNA for the CDR3 is TGTGCCAGCAGCTTAGGGGCGGGAGTAACCGGGGAGCTGTTTTTT.

Written as DNA, the CDR3 is TGCGCCAGCACCCCACTAGCGGGAGGCTACAATGAGCAGTTCTTC. It codes for CASTPLAGGYNEQFF. The chain has TRBV5-1 and TRBJ2-1, with 12 bases fitting TRBD2. Germline V CDR1 and CDR2: SGHRS, YFSETQ. CDR3 length: 15 amino acids. V trimming: 6 bases; J trimming: 3 bases; junction bases outside the gene matches: 4.

This sequence joins TRBV7-9 and TRBJ2-2, with 9 bases matching TRBD2. CDR3 length equals 15 residues. Germline CDR1 and CDR2: SEHNR and FQNEAQ (reference sequence). V was pared by 5 bases and J by 8 bases, with 9 bases of the junction left unmatched. The CDR3 nucleotides read TGTGCCAGCAGCATAGTAGCGGGGGCCTTTGGGGAGCTGTTTTTT. Translation gives CASSIVAGAFGELFF.